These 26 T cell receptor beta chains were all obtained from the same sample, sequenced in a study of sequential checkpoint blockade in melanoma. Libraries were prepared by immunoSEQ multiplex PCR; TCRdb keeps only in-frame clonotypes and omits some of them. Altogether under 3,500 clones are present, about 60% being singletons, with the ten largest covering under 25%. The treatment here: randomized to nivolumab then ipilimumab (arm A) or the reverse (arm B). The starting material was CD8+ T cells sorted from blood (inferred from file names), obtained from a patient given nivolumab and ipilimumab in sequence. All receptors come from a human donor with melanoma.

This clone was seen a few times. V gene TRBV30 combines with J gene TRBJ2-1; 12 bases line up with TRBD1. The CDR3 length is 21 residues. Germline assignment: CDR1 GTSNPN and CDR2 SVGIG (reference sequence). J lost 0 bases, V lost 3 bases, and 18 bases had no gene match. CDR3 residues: CAWRGGSAGTGGPTSYNEQFF. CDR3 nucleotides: TGTGCCTGGAGAGGGGGATCAGCCGGGACAGGGGGCCCTACCTCCTACAATGAGCAGTTCTTC. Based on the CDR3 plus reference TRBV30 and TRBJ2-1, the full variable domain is SQTIHQWPATLVQPVGSPLSLECTVEGTSNPNLYWYRQAAGRGLQLLFYSVGIGQISSEVPQNLSASRPQDRQFILSSKKLLLSDSGFYLCAWRGGSAGTGGPTSYNEQFFGPGTRLTVL.

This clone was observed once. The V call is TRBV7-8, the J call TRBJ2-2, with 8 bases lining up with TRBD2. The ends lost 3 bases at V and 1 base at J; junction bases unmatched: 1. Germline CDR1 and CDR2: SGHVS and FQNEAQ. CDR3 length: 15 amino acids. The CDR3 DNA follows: TGTGCCAGCAGCTTTCGGGGGGGGAACACCGGGGAGCTGTTTTTT. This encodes CASSFRGGNTGELFF.

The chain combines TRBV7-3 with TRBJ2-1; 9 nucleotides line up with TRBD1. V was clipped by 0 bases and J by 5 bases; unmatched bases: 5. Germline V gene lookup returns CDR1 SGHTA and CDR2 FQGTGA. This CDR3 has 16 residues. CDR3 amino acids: CASSLTGTGIDNEQFF. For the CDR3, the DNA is TGTGCCAGCAGCTTAACCGGGACAGGGATAGACAATGAGCAGTTCTTC.

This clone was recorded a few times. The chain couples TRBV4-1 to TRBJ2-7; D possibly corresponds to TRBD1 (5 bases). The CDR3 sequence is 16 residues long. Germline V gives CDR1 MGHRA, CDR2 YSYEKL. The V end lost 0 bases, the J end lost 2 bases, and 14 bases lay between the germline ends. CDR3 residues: CASSQDQGPSTYEQYF. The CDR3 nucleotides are TGCGCCAGCAGCCAAGATCAGGGTCCCTCAACCTACGAGCAGTACTTC.

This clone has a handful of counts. CDR3 sequence (DNA): TGTGCCAGCAGTTCGGGACAGGGTGGGCCTGGAAACACCATATATTTT. Residues: CASSSGQGGPGNTIYF. This rearrangement joins TRBV6-6 to TRBJ1-3, with 9 bases fitting TRBD1. The CDR3 spans 16 residues. V shed 4 bases, J shed 2 bases, and the junction held 6 bases outside the gene matches. The V gene's germline CDR1 is MNHNY and CDR2 SVGAGI (reference sequence).

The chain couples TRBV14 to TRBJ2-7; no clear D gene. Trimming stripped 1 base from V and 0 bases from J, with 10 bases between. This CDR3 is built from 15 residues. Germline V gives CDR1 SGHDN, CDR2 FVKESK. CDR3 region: CASSQGVALSYEQYF. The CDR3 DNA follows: TGTGCCAGCAGCCAAGGAGTTGCACTCTCCTACGAGCAGTACTTC.

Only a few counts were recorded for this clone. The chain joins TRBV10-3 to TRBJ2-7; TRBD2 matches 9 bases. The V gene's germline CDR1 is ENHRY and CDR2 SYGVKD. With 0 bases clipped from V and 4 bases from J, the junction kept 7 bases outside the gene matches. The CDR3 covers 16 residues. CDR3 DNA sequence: TGTGCCATCAGTGAGTCGGGTAGCGGGAGTAGGTACGAGCAGTACTTC. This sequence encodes CAISESGSGSRYEQYF.

CDR3: CASSRRELNTEAFF. The CDR3, as DNA: TGTGCCAGCAGCCGCCGGGAACTGAACACTGAAGCTTTCTTT. The rearrangement uses TRBV5-4 and TRBJ1-1; unclear D gene. This CDR3 comprises 14 residues. Germline V lookup: CDR1 SGHNT, CDR2 YYREEE (reference sequence). The V and J ends lost 4 bases and 0 bases respectively, with 10 bases between them. Complete variable domain (other parts from reference TRBV5-4 and TRBJ1-1): ETGVTQSPTHLIKTRGQQVTLRCSSQSGHNTVSWYQQALGQGPQFIFQYYREEENGRGNFPPRFSGLQFPNYSSELNVNALELDDSALYLCASSRRELNTEAFFGQGTRLTVV.

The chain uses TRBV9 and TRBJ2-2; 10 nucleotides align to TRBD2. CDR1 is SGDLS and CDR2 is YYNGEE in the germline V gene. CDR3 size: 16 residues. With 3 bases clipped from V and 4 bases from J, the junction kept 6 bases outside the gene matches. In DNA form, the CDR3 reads TGTGCCAGCAGCGCCACTAGCGGGGTGTTCACCGGGGAGCTGTTTTTT. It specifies CASSATSGVFTGELFF.

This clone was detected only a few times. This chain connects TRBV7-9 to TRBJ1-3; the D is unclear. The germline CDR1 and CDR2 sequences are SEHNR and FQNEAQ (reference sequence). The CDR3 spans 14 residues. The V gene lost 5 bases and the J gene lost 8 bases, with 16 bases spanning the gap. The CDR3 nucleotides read TGTGCCAGCAGCCCGGTTGCCTGGAGGGACACCATATATTTT. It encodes CASSPVAWRDTIYF. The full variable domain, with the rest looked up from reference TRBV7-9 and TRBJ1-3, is DTGVSQNPRHKITKRGQNVTFRCDPISEHNRLYWYRQTLGQGPEFLTYFQNEAQLEKSRLLSDRFSAERPKGSFSTLEIQRTEQGDSAMYLCASSPVAWRDTIYFGEGSWLTVV.

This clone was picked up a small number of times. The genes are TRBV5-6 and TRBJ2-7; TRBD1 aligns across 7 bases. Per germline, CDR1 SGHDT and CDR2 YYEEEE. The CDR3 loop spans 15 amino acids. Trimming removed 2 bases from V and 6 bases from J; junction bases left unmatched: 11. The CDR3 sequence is CASSFPGTDLGEQYF. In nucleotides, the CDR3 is TGTGCCAGCAGCTTCCCCGGGACAGACCTTGGCGAGCAGTACTTC.

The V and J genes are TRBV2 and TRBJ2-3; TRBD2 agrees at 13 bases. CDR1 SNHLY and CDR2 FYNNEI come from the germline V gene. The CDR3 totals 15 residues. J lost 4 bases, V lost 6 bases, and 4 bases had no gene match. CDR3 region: CASRGTSGTADTQYF. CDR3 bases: TGTGCCAGCAGAGGGACTAGCGGGACTGCAGATACGCAGTATTTT.

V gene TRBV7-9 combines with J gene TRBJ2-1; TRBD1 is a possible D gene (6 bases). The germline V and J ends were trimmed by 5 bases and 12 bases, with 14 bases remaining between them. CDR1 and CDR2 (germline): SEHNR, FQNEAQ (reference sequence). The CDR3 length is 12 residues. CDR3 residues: CASSADSLGQFF. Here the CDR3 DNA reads TGTGCCAGCAGCGCGGACAGTCTTGGGCAGTTCTTC.

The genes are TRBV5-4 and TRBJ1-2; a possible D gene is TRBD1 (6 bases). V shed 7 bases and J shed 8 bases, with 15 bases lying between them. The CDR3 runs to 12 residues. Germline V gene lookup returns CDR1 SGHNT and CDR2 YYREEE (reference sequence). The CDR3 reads CASGGGAEGYTF. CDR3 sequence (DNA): TGTGCCAGCGGCGGGGGGGCGGAGGGCTACACCTTC.

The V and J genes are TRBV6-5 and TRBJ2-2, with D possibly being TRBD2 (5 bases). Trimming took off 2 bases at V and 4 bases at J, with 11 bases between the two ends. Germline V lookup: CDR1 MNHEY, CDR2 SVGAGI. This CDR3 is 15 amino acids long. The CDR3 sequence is CASSYGRSGTGELFF. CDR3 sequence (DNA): TGTGCCAGCAGTTACGGGCGGAGCGGCACCGGGGAGCTGTTTTTT.

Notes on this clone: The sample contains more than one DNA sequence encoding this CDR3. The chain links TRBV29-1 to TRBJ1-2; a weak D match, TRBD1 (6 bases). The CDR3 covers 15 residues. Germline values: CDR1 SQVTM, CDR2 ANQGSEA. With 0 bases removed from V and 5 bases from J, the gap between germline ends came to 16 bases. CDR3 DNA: TGCAGCGTTGAAGATCCACAGGGAGGGAAGTATGGCTACACCTTC. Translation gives CSVEDPQGGKYGYTF.

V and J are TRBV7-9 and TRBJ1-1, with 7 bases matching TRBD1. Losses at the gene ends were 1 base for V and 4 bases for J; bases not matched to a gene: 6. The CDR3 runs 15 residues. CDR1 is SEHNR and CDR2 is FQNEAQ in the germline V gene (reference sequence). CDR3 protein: CASSLGQGDGTEAFF. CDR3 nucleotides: TGTGCCAGCAGCTTAGGGCAGGGGGACGGCACTGAAGCTTTCTTT. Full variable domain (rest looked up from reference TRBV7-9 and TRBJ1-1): DTGVSQNPRHKITKRGQNVTFRCDPISEHNRLYWYRQTLGQGPEFLTYFQNEAQLEKSRLLSDRFSAERPKGSFSTLEIQRTEQGDSAMYLCASSLGQGDGTEAFFGQGTRLTVV.

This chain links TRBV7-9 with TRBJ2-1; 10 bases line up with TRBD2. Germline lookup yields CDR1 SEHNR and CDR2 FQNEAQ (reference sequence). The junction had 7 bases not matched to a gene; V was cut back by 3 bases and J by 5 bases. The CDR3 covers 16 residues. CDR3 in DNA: TGTGCCAGCAGCTTCTCAGCGGGGGGGCGTAACAATGAGCAGTTCTTC. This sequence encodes CASSFSAGGRNNEQFF. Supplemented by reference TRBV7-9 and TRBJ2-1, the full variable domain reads DTGVSQNPRHKITKRGQNVTFRCDPISEHNRLYWYRQTLGQGPEFLTYFQNEAQLEKSRLLSDRFSAERPKGSFSTLEIQRTEQGDSAMYLCASSFSAGGRNNEQFFGPGTRLTVL.

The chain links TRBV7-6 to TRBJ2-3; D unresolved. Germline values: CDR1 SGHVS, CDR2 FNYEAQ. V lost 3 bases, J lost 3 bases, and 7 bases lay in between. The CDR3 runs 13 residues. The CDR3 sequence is CASSFAETDTQYF. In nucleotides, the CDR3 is TGTGCCAGCAGCTTTGCCGAGACAGATACGCAGTATTTT.

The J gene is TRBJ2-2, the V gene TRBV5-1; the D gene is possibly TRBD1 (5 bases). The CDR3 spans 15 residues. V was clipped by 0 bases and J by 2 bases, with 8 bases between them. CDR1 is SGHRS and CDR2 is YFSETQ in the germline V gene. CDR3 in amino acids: CASSLADSNTGELFF. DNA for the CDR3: TGCGCCAGCAGCTTGGCCGACAGCAACACCGGGGAGCTGTTTTTT.

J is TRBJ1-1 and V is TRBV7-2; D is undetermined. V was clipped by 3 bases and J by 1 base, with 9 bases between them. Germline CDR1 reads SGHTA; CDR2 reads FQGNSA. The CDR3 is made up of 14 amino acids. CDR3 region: CASSFLTENTEAFF. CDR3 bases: TGTGCCAGCAGCTTTCTTACAGAGAACACTGAAGCTTTCTTT.

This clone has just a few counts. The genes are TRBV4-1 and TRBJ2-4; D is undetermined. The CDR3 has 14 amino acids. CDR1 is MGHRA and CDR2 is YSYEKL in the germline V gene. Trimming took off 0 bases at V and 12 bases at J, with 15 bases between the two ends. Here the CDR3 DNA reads TGCGCCAGCAGCCAAGAAATGGGCGTGTACGATCAGTACTTC. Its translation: CASSQEMGVYDQYF.

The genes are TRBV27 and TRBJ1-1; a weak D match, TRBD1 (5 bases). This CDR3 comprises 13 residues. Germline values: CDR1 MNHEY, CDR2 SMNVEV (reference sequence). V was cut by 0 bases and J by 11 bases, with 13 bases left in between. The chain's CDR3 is CASSLSHRNGAFF. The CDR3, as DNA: TGTGCCAGCAGTTTATCCCACAGGAATGGGGCTTTCTTT.

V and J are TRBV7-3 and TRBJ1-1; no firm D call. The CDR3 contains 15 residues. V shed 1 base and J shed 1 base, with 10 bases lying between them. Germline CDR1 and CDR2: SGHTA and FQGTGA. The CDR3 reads CASSLNGLGNTEAFF. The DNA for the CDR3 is TGTGCCAGCAGCTTAAACGGGTTGGGGAACACTGAAGCTTTCTTT.

CDR3 region: CASSSFRDRVMFGANVLTF. The CDR3 coding sequence is TGTGCCAGCAGTAGCTTCCGGGACAGGGTTATGTTTGGGGCCAACGTCCTGACTTTC. This chain links TRBV27 with TRBJ2-6; 9 nucleotides match TRBD1. Germline V CDR1 and CDR2: MNHEY, SMNVEV (reference sequence). V was pared by 5 bases and J by 3 bases, with 14 bases of the junction left unmatched. This CDR3 comprises 19 residues.

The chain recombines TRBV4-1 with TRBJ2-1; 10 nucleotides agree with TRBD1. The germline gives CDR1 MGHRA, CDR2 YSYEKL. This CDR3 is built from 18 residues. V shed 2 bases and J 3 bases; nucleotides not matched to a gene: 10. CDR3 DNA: TGCGCCAGCAGCCAACACGGGACAGGGGATACTCTCTACAATGAGCAGTTCTTC. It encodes CASSQHGTGDTLYNEQFF.